This TCR beta chain is from a study of cytomegalovirus exposure and HLA in healthy donors. This clone was seen only once. PCR employed 60 Vbeta and 13 Jbeta primers. TCRdb keeps only in-frame clones here, not all; method: immunoSEQ multiplex PCR. The profile shows tens of thousands of clones, 60% to 80% of them singletons. CDR1 MGHRA and CDR2 YSYEKL come from the germline V gene. The CDR3 totals 17 residues. V shed 0 bases and J 3 bases; nucleotides not matched to a gene: 9. The receptor was derived from a man aged 60 to 69 in good health and CMV-seropositive. Material: PBMCs. The chain combines TRBV4-1 with TRBJ2-7, with 9 bases fitting TRBD2. The CDR3 coding sequence is TGCGCCAGCAGCCAAGATATAAGCGGGAGGAACCTCTACGAGCAGTACTTC. Amino acids: CASSQDISGRNLYEQYF.